The clone carrying this T cell receptor (beta chain) was seen ten or more times. TCRdb reprocessed the 5' RACE reads with MiXCR, giving one entry per CDR3 protein. The table shows roughly 220,000 distinct CDR3 sequences, with 6% to 7% occurring only once. This sample is part of a study of identical twins. The V end was cut by 5 bases, the J end by 4 bases, with 5 bases between. CDR3 length: 11 residues. Healthy Caucasians were all of the donors. The same specimen was also included in a second study, on T cells expressing NK-cell markers. This second study says: NKG2C+ dominant clonotypes from 6 or 7 donors made up about 1.0-7.5% of CD8+ T cells. The same clonotypes also predominated in the CD3+CD56-NKG2C+ fraction of several donors.

J is TRBJ1-1 and V is TRBV12-3 or TRBV12-4, with D unclear. Sample: CD8+ T cells sorted from blood. The origin of this receptor is a young woman in good health. The CDR3 coding sequence is TGTGCCAGCAGTCCCGGCACTGAAGCTTTCTTT. Its translation is CASSPGTEAFF.